Listed here are 28 T cell receptor beta chains from one sample, sequenced in a study of blood T cell repertoires in COVID-19. Profiling relied on immunoSEQ multiplex PCR, and the TCRdb table lists in-frame clones only, not all of them. This sample carries 200,000 to 250,000 clones, about 90% of them seen once, and the ten largest clones take around 2.8%. Input material: peripheral blood. The receptors originated from a young woman who had recovered from COVID-19.

This chain links TRBV7-9 with TRBJ1-5, with 8 bases identical to TRBD1. The CDR3 consists of 14 residues. Trimming cost V 4 bases and J 3 bases; bases outside gene matches: 2. CDR1 is SEHNR and CDR2 is FQNEAQ in the germline V gene (reference sequence). The CDR3 region is CASSSTGANQPQHF. CDR3 nucleotides: TGTGCCAGCAGCTCGACAGGGGCCAATCAGCCCCAGCATTTT.

The gene calls are TRBV10-2 and TRBJ2-5, with TRBD1 identical over 8 bases. The CDR3 has 16 amino acids. Per the germline V gene, CDR1 is WSHSY and CDR2 is SAAADI. Losses at the gene ends were 9 bases for V and 1 base for J; bases not matched to a gene: 13. The chain's CDR3 is CARIIRDRSSQETQYF. CDR3 DNA: TGCGCCAGGATAATCCGGGACAGGAGTTCCCAAGAGACCCAGTACTTC.

V and J are TRBV4-1 and TRBJ1-2; D not certain. The germline CDR1 and CDR2 sequences are MGHRA and YSYEKL. V lost 0 bases and J lost 13, with 21 bases in between. The CDR3 covers 15 residues. In nucleotides, the CDR3 is TGCGCCAGCAGCCAAGAGTCCCCTTGGAGCTCACCTCCCACCTTC. Protein: CASSQESPWSSPPTF.

The CDR3 bases are TGTGCCAGCTCCCGGGGGATGAGGAACGAGCAGTACTTC. Residues: CASSRGMRNEQYF. The chain carries TRBV6-5 and TRBJ2-7; the D gene is possibly TRBD2 (6 bases). The V and J ends lost 8 bases and 5 bases respectively, with 16 bases between them. Per germline, CDR1 MNHEY and CDR2 SVGAGI. This CDR3 comprises 13 residues.

V is TRBV6-5 and J is TRBJ2-2; D possibly corresponds to TRBD1 (7 bases). Looked up from germline, CDR1 is MNHEY and CDR2 is SVGAGI. The CDR3 runs to 14 residues. Trimming stripped 8 bases from V and 6 bases from J, with 16 bases between. In DNA, the CDR3 is TGTGCCAGCGGCCCAGGGGGGAGAGCCGGGGAGCTGTTTTTT. It codes for CASGPGGRAGELFF.

The chain uses TRBV6-1 and TRBJ1-2; weak D call: TRBD1 (6 bases). Germline CDR1 is MNHNS and CDR2 is SASEGT. The CDR3 sequence is 14 residues long. The V and J ends lost 2 bases and 7 bases respectively, with 14 bases between them. Written as DNA, the CDR3 is TGTGCCAGCAGTGAAATTTCAGGGACATTTGGCTACACCTTC. Protein product: CASSEISGTFGYTF.

The chain links TRBV9 to TRBJ2-7, with 9 bases fitting TRBD2. There are 18 residues in the CDR3. V lost 0 bases, J lost 4 bases, and 14 bases stayed unmatched. Germline V gene sequence: CDR1 SGDLS, CDR2 YYNGEE. This chain's CDR3 is CASSVGPPGRGGAYEQYF. Here the CDR3 DNA reads TGTGCCAGCAGCGTAGGCCCCCCCGGGCGCGGGGGGGCATACGAGCAGTACTTC.

The table lists this clone with a count of one. V and J are TRBV3-1 (or the pseudogene TRBV3-2) and TRBJ2-7; 7 bases fit TRBD1. The CDR3 covers 16 residues. CDR1 LGHDT and CDR2 YNNKEL come from the germline V gene (reference sequence). Trimming at V came to 3 bases and at J to 0 bases, leaving 8 bases not matched to a gene. In DNA, the CDR3 is TGTGCCAGCAGCCAGTTGGGACAGCTTAGCTCCTACGAGCAGTACTTC. This sequence encodes CASSQLGQLSSYEQYF.

The chain joins TRBV7-2 to TRBJ2-2; 10 bases fit TRBD2. Germline V gene lookup returns CDR1 SGHTA and CDR2 FQGNSA. V lost 2 bases to trimming and J lost 6 bases; unmatched junction nucleotides: 6. The CDR3 has 16 residues. The CDR3 is CASSLKAGGLAGELFF. Written as DNA, the CDR3 is TGTGCCAGCAGCTTAAAAGCGGGGGGGCTCGCCGGGGAGCTGTTTTTT.

This clone has just one count. J is TRBJ2-7 and V is TRBV7-9, with a weak D call TRBD2 (6 bases). V was cut by 1 base and J by 3 bases, with 16 bases left in between. CDR1 SEHNR and CDR2 FQNEAQ come from the germline V gene (reference sequence). CDR3 size: 16 residues. CDR3 sequence: CASSLGPTRGVYEQYF. The CDR3 nucleotides are TGTGCCAGCAGCTTAGGGCCGACTCGCGGGGTCTACGAGCAGTACTTC.

The rearrangement joins TRBV2 to TRBJ2-7; 8 bases line up with TRBD1. This CDR3 is built from 12 residues. The germline gives CDR1 SNHLY, CDR2 FYNNEI. With V trimmed by 6 bases and J by 5 bases, 3 bases remained unmatched. CDR3: CASRNRGNEQYF. The CDR3, as DNA: TGTGCCAGCAGAAACAGGGGGAACGAGCAGTACTTC.

The rearrangement links TRBV2 to TRBJ2-1; tentative D call: TRBD1 (6 bases). The CDR3 runs 14 residues. The germline V gene encodes CDR1 SNHLY and CDR2 FYNNEI. V was shortened by 6 bases and J by 1 base, with 10 bases between the two germline ends. The CDR3 protein is CASRQGSSYNEQFF. The CDR3 nucleotides read TGTGCCAGCAGGCAGGGGTCTTCCTACAATGAGCAGTTCTTC.

The chain carries TRBV9 and TRBJ1-2; 9 positions agree with TRBD1. Looked up from germline, CDR1 is SGDLS and CDR2 is YYNGEE. After removal of 3 bases from V and 5 bases from J, the junction contained 8 bases not matched to a gene. There are 15 residues in the CDR3. The CDR3 coding sequence is TGTGCCAGCAGCGCACCCGGGACAGGGATATATGGCTACACCTTC. It translates to CASSAPGTGIYGYTF.

The J gene is TRBJ2-7, the V gene TRBV2; 7 nucleotides align to TRBD2. This CDR3 is built from 14 residues. V lost 7 bases and J lost 3; bases outside the gene matches: 9. The germline gives CDR1 SNHLY, CDR2 FYNNEI. This CDR3 reads CASNAERGNYEQYF. The CDR3 coding sequence is TGTGCCAGCAATGCCGAGCGGGGAAACTACGAGCAGTACTTC. The whole variable domain, filled in from reference TRBV2 and TRBJ2-7, reads EPEVTQTPSHQVTQMGQEVILRCVPISNHLYFYWYRQILGQKVEFLVSFYNNEISEKSEIFDDQFSVERPDGSNFTLKIRSTKLEDSAMYFCASNAERGNYEQYFGPGTRLTVT.

In this sample, this clone turned up once. Here the CDR3 reads CASSRDGLFNEKLFF. The DNA for the CDR3 is TGTGCCAGCTCACGGGACGGACTATTTAATGAAAAACTGTTTTTT. J is TRBJ1-4 and V is TRBV18, with D maybe TRBD1 (5 bases). CDR3 length equals 15 residues. Germline CDR1 and CDR2: KGHSH and LQKENI. Trimming removed 4 bases at V and 4 bases at J, with 13 bases between.

The chain uses TRBV2 and TRBJ2-1, with D maybe TRBD1 (5 bases). The germline gives CDR1 SNHLY, CDR2 FYNNEI. There are 14 residues in the CDR3. Trimming removed 5 bases at V and 3 bases at J, with 11 bases between. Here the CDR3 DNA reads TGTGCCAGCAGTCAGGGTTCGCTCTACAATGAGCAGTTCTTC. It specifies CASSQGSLYNEQFF.

This chain links TRBV7-6 with TRBJ2-3; D is perhaps TRBD2 (6 bases). Germline V gene lookup returns CDR1 SGHVS and CDR2 FNYEAQ. The CDR3 loop spans 16 amino acids. Trimming pared 5 bases from V and 1 base from J, leaving 16 bases between. CDR3 region: CASSERPGLGTDTQYF. The CDR3 DNA is TGTGCCAGCAGCGAACGTCCGGGACTGGGCACAGATACGCAGTATTTT. The full variable domain, with the rest looked up from reference TRBV7-6 and TRBJ2-3, is GAGVSQSPRYKVTKRGQDVALRCDPISGHVSLYWYRQALGQGPEFLTYFNYEAQQDKSGLPNDRFSAERPEGSISTLTIQRTEQRDSAMYRCASSERPGLGTDTQYFGPGTRLTVL.

The rearrangement uses TRBV2 and TRBJ2-7, with 13 bases lining up with TRBD2. This CDR3 comprises 17 residues. Trimming removed 8 bases from V and 0 bases from J; junction bases left unmatched: 10. Germline V gives CDR1 SNHLY, CDR2 FYNNEI. The CDR3: CASGLAGDLSASYEQYF. CDR3 in DNA: TGTGCCAGCGGACTAGCGGGGGACCTGTCGGCCTCCTACGAGCAGTACTTC.

The genes are TRBV5-1 and TRBJ1-6; D gene uncertain. CDR3 size: 13 residues. Trimming removed 4 bases at V and 10 bases at J, with 12 bases between. CDR1 is SGHRS, CDR2 YFSETQ, per germline. CDR3 sequence (DNA): TGCGCCAGCAGCCCCGGCGGTCGGTCACCCCTCCACTTT. It specifies CASSPGGRSPLHF.

The chain joins TRBV5-4 to TRBJ2-5, with 7 bases identical to TRBD2. This CDR3 comprises 15 residues. In germline, CDR1 is SGHNT, CDR2 YYREEE (reference sequence). Unmatched junction bases numbered 11, after V lost 5 bases and J lost 4 bases. The CDR3 DNA sequence: TGTGCCAGCAGTTTTCCCCGGGGGGACGGAGAGACCCAGTACTTC. It is translated as CASSFPRGDGETQYF.

The genes are TRBV6-2 or TRBV6-3 and TRBJ2-2, with D unclear. Trimming removed 1 base from V and 4 bases from J, with 4 bases in between. The CDR3 is 13 amino acids. Germline CDR1 reads MNHEY; CDR2 reads SVGEGT. The CDR3 protein is CASSYWATGELFF. The CDR3, as DNA: TGTGCCAGCAGTTACTGGGCCACCGGGGAGCTGTTTTTT.

The chain links TRBV15 to TRBJ2-7, with D maybe TRBD1 (6 bases). Per the germline V gene, CDR1 is LNHNV and CDR2 is YYDKDF (reference sequence). Trimming took off 3 bases at V and 2 bases at J, with 8 bases between the two ends. The CDR3 length is 13 residues. The CDR3 loop is CATSRDSTYEQYF. CDR3 nucleotides: TGTGCCACCAGCAGGGACAGTACCTACGAGCAGTACTTC.

The CDR3 is CSVRDLGANVLTF. CDR3 in DNA: TGCAGCGTCCGAGACTTGGGGGCCAACGTCCTGACTTTC. The V gene is TRBV29-1, the J gene TRBJ2-6; no clear D. The length of the CDR3 is 13 residues. From germline, CDR1 is SQVTM and CDR2 ANQGSEA. Trimming stripped 6 bases from V and 4 bases from J, with 10 bases between.

The rearrangement uses TRBV7-2 and TRBJ2-3; 11 bases are shared with TRBD2. J gave up 4 bases and V 1 base, and 4 bases lay outside the gene matches. CDR1 is SGHTA, CDR2 FQGNSA, per germline. The CDR3 extends over 16 amino acids. For the CDR3, the DNA is TGTGCCAGCAGCTTAGAGAATAGCGGGGGGGCAGATACGCAGTATTTT. Translating it yields CASSLENSGGADTQYF.

A few counts support this clone. The rearrangement uses TRBV5-1 and TRBJ1-1; 8 nucleotides agree with TRBD1. The germline CDR1 and CDR2 sequences are SGHRS and YFSETQ. V was pared by 1 base and J by 2 bases, with 4 bases of the junction left unmatched. This CDR3 is 15 amino acids long. CDR3 DNA: TGCGCCAGCAGCTTGATTTCAGGGGGCAACACTGAAGCTTTCTTT. This gives the protein CASSLISGGNTEAFF.

This chain joins TRBV19 and TRBJ2-1, with a weak D call TRBD2 (5 bases). Germline V gene sequence: CDR1 LNHDA, CDR2 SQIVND (reference sequence). V was pared by 5 bases and J by 2 bases, with 19 bases between. This CDR3 region has 17 residues. Written as DNA, the CDR3 is TGTGCCAGTAGTCCTGGACTCTTCGCCAAGGCCTACAATGAGCAGTTCTTC. This encodes CASSPGLFAKAYNEQFF.

This clone was counted between two and nine times. The V call is TRBV7-7, the J call TRBJ2-6, with TRBD1 matching 10 bases. Germline CDR1 reads SSHAT; CDR2 reads FNYEAQ (reference sequence). This CDR3 contains 16 residues. V dropped 5 bases and J dropped 2; count of bases not matched to a gene: 3. The CDR3 nucleotides read TGTGCCAGCAGCCCGGGACAGGGGACTGGGGCCAACGTCCTGACTTTC. It codes for CASSPGQGTGANVLTF.

This clone was picked up a small number of times. The chain is built from TRBV19 and TRBJ1-5; D is unclear. V shed 4 bases and J shed 4 bases, with 11 bases lying between them. In germline, CDR1 is LNHDA, CDR2 SQIVND (reference sequence). The CDR3 is 14 residues long. The CDR3 is CASSTGFWNQPQHF. Here the CDR3 DNA reads TGTGCCAGTAGTACAGGTTTCTGGAATCAGCCCCAGCATTTT.